A single sample is the source of the 30 T cell receptor beta chains below, sequenced in a study of cytomegalovirus exposure and HLA in healthy donors. In the PCR, 60 Vbeta and 13 Jbeta primers were used. Profiled with immunoSEQ multiplex PCR; TCRdb holds only in-frame clones, not every one. This repertoire includes 25,000 to 35,000 clones. Sequencing was performed on PBMCs. The receptors were gathered from a man in his forties in good health and CMV-seronegative.

The chain joins TRBV30 to TRBJ1-1; TRBD1 matches 8 bases. The CDR3 is 17 amino acids. J lost 4 bases, V lost 2 bases, and 15 bases had no gene match. Germline V gene sequence: CDR1 GTSNPN, CDR2 SVGIG (reference sequence). Here the CDR3 reads CAWSPNRTGRGSTEAFF. The CDR3 nucleotides are TGTGCCTGGAGTCCCAACCGGACAGGGAGAGGGAGCACTGAAGCTTTCTTT.

The chain is built from TRBV5-1 and TRBJ1-1; D call uncertain. This CDR3 has 15 amino acids. Germline V gives CDR1 SGHRS, CDR2 YFSETQ. Trimming cost V 2 bases and J 0 bases, with 11 bases left between them. The CDR3 nucleotides read TGCGCCAGCAGCTTAATAGGAGCGATGAACACTGAAGCTTTCTTT. Translating gives CASSLIGAMNTEAFF.

The rearrangement joins TRBV6-5 to TRBJ2-1; 10 bases fit TRBD2. Germline loops: CDR1 MNHEY, CDR2 SVGAGI. V gave up 3 bases and J gave up 8 bases; unmatched junction bases: 4. The CDR3 extends over 14 amino acids. This CDR3 is CASSYGLAGDEQFF. CDR3 nucleotide sequence: TGTGCCAGCAGTTATGGGCTAGCGGGAGATGAGCAGTTCTTC.

The chain is built from TRBV28 and TRBJ2-3, with TRBD2 matching over 9 bases. With 6 bases clipped from V and 3 bases from J, the junction kept 10 bases outside the gene matches. The CDR3 has 16 residues. The germline gives CDR1 MDHEN, CDR2 SYDVKM. CDR3 sequence: CASSPAGGARTDTQYF. The CDR3 coding sequence is TGTGCCAGCAGCCCCGCGGGGGGGGCGAGGACAGATACGCAGTATTTT.

The rearrangement uses TRBV29-1 and TRBJ1-1; D not resolved. Germline CDR1 and CDR2: SQVTM and ANQGSEA. This CDR3 contains 11 residues. V was cut by 5 bases and J by 2 bases, with 6 bases left in between. The CDR3 bases are TGCAGCGTTACAGATAACACTGAAGCTTTCTTT. It encodes CSVTDNTEAFF.

The chain carries TRBV10-3 and TRBJ1-2, with no clear D. Germline values: CDR1 ENHRY, CDR2 SYGVKD. V gave up 5 bases and J gave up 10 bases, with 11 bases separating them. The CDR3 spans 11 residues. In nucleotides, the CDR3 is TGTGCCATCAGTCTAAGTGGTTACTACACCTTC. Protein: CAISLSGYYTF.

V is TRBV5-4 and J is TRBJ1-1; D perhaps matches TRBD1 (6 bases). Germline assignment: CDR1 SGHNT and CDR2 YYREEE (reference sequence). V lost 4 bases and J 5 bases, leaving 15 bases between the germline ends. This CDR3 has 14 amino acids. The CDR3 nucleotides read TGTGCCAGCAGCAAAGGGGGTGGGGTAACTGAAGCTTTCTTT. Protein sequence: CASSKGGGVTEAFF.

V is TRBV7-6 and J is TRBJ2-7, with TRBD1 as a possible D gene (6 bases). The V end lost 0 bases, the J end lost 8 bases, and 14 bases lay between the germline ends. This CDR3 comprises 14 residues. Germline CDR1 reads SGHVS; CDR2 reads FNYEAQ. The chain's CDR3 is CASSLASHRAKQYF. CDR3 in DNA: TGTGCCAGCAGCTTAGCATCGCACAGGGCCAAGCAGTACTTC.

About this clone: The junction differs from germline at one of its ends, possibly a read error. The rearrangement joins TRBV5-1 to TRBJ2-7, with TRBD1 matching over 9 bases. The length of the CDR3 is 15 residues. Germline V CDR1 and CDR2: SGHRS, YFSETQ. The CDR3 sequence is CASSPGTGFSSEQYF. The CDR3 region has the DNA TGCGCCAGCAGCCCCGGGACAGGGTTTTCCTCCGAGCAGTACTTC.

The gene calls are TRBV30 and TRBJ2-7; 9 bases fit TRBD1. V was pared by 5 bases and J by 6 bases, with 8 bases of the junction left unmatched. The CDR3 sequence is 13 residues long. Germline CDR1 is GTSNPN and CDR2 is SVGIG (reference sequence). CDR3: CAWSHRDRAEQYF. CDR3 DNA sequence: TGTGCCTGGTCACACCGGGACAGGGCCGAGCAGTACTTC.

The genes are TRBV5-6 and TRBJ2-3; 11 bases map to TRBD2. This CDR3 region has 16 residues. CDR1 and CDR2 (germline): SGHDT, YYEEEE. V shed 2 bases and J 4 bases; nucleotides not matched to a gene: 6. The CDR3: CASSLVAGGPSDTQYF. The CDR3 DNA reads TGTGCCAGCAGCTTAGTAGCGGGAGGGCCTTCAGATACGCAGTATTTT. Filled out from reference TRBV5-6 and TRBJ2-3, the complete variable domain reads DAGVTQSPTHLIKTRGQQVTLRCSPKSGHDTVSWYQQALGQGPQFIFQYYEEEERQRGNFPDRFSGHQFPNYSSELNVNALLLGDSALYLCASSLVAGGPSDTQYFGPGTRLTVL.

The chain couples TRBV28 to TRBJ1-2; D remains ambiguous. This CDR3 has 10 amino acids. Between the trimmed V and J ends, which lost 8 bases and 4 bases, there was a span of 5 bases. Germline CDR1 and CDR2: MDHEN and SYDVKM. The CDR3 region has the DNA TGTGCCAGCGGCCCCTATGGCTACACCTTC. Its translation is CASGPYGYTF.

The chain carries TRBV5-1 and TRBJ2-5; TRBD1 matches 9 bases. Matching the DNA end better, TRBJ2-7 makes the J call doubtful. Germline lookup yields CDR1 SGHRS and CDR2 YFSETQ. CDR3 length equals 13 residues. CDR3 in DNA: TGCGCCAGCAGCGGGGGACAGGGCTACGAGCAGTACTTC. This codes for CASSGGQGYEQYF.

The V and J genes are TRBV25-1 and TRBJ2-1; 10 bases match TRBD1. With V trimmed by 3 bases and J by 12 bases, 14 bases remained unmatched. The V gene's germline CDR1 is MGHDK and CDR2 SYGVNS. The CDR3 totals 16 residues. CDR3 region: CASSDPRPGTGVVQFF. In DNA, the CDR3 is TGTGCCAGCAGTGATCCCCGTCCCGGGACAGGGGTGGTGCAGTTCTTC.

The chain joins TRBV4-1 to TRBJ2-1; possibly TRBD2 for D (6 bases). The CDR3 covers 16 residues. The germline gives CDR1 MGHRA, CDR2 YSYEKL. V lost 0 bases to trimming and J lost 4 bases, with 13 bases between them. The CDR3 nucleotides read TGCGCCAGCAGCCAAGATTCGGGCGGGGATTACAATGAGCAGTTCTTC. Protein product: CASSQDSGGDYNEQFF.

V gene TRBV5-4 combines with J gene TRBJ1-1; a possible D gene is TRBD1 (6 bases). The germline V gene has CDR1 SGHNT and CDR2 YYREEE (reference sequence). The V and J ends lost 2 bases and 3 bases respectively, with 14 bases between them. This CDR3 is 15 amino acids long. DNA of the CDR3: TGTGCCAGCAGCTTTACGAGGGGGAAGGACACTGAAGCTTTCTTT. It yields the protein CASSFTRGKDTEAFF.

V and J are TRBV7-9 and TRBJ2-1; a possible D gene is TRBD2 (5 bases). From germline, CDR1 is SEHNR and CDR2 FQNEAQ (reference sequence). Trimming cost V 1 base and J 10 bases, with 5 bases left between them. The CDR3 length is 11 residues. CDR3 coding DNA: TGTGCCAGCAGCTTAGGGAGGGAGCAGTTCTTC. It specifies CASSLGREQFF.

This sequence joins TRBV27 and TRBJ1-5; D not certain. The CDR3 loop spans 14 amino acids. Germline V CDR1 and CDR2: MNHEY, SMNVEV (reference sequence). V lost 4 bases to trimming and J lost 3 bases, with 10 bases between them. The CDR3 loop reads CASSSRGPNQPQHF. The CDR3 DNA sequence: TGTGCCAGCAGTTCCCGGGGTCCCAATCAGCCCCAGCATTTT.

The V call is TRBV29-1, the J call TRBJ1-5, with D uncertain. The CDR3 is made up of 13 amino acids. Looked up from germline, CDR1 is SQVTM and CDR2 is ANQGSEA. Trimming removed 5 bases from V and 3 bases from J, with 11 bases in between. The CDR3 DNA is TGCAGCGTTTCAGACACCGTCAATCAGCCCCAGCATTTT. Its translation is CSVSDTVNQPQHF.

This clone ranks as medium-sized in terms of frequency. The genes are TRBV6-4 and TRBJ1-1; no clear D. V lost 3 bases, J lost 1 base, and 9 bases lay in between. Germline CDR1 and CDR2: MRHNA and SNTAGT. The CDR3 has 14 residues. CDR3 residues: CASSDVPRNTEAFF. The CDR3 DNA follows: TGTGCCAGCAGTGATGTTCCGAGGAACACTGAAGCTTTCTTT.

This rearrangement joins TRBV30 to TRBJ1-1; D is ambiguous. CDR3 length equals 12 residues. Germline assignment: CDR1 GTSNPN and CDR2 SVGIG (reference sequence). V dropped 2 bases and J dropped 8 bases, with 12 bases sitting between them. The CDR3, as DNA: TGTGCCTGGAGTCCGAGGACGGGAGAAGCTTTCTTT. It translates to CAWSPRTGEAFF.

The chain is built from TRBV19 and TRBJ2-1; maybe TRBD1 (5 bases). The CDR3 contains 16 residues. V lost 7 bases and J lost 5, with 21 bases in between. Germline V gives CDR1 LNHDA, CDR2 SQIVND (reference sequence). The CDR3 DNA sequence: TGTGCCAGTACCACATTATCAGGGTACCCCGACAATGAGCAGTTCTTC. It encodes CASTTLSGYPDNEQFF. The full variable domain, with the rest looked up from reference TRBV19 and TRBJ2-1, is DGGITQSPKYLFRKEGQNVTLSCEQNLNHDAMYWYRQDPGQGLRLIYYSQIVNDFQKGDIAEGYSVSREKKESFPLTVTSAQKNPTAFYLCASTTLSGYPDNEQFFGPGTRLTVL.

This chain connects TRBV4-3 to TRBJ2-7; 11 nucleotides align to TRBD2. The CDR3 is made up of 16 amino acids. Per the germline V gene, CDR1 is LGHNA and CDR2 is YSLEER. Trimming removed 0 bases from V and 0 bases from J; junction bases left unmatched: 1. DNA of the CDR3: TGCGCCAGCAGCCAAGATGGGACTAGCGGCTCCTACGAGCAGTACTTC. Protein sequence: CASSQDGTSGSYEQYF.

The CDR3 DNA reads TGTGCCAGCAGCCGCGGACATTCGAACACTGAAGCTTTCTTT. It specifies CASSRGHSNTEAFF. This rearrangement joins TRBV13 to TRBJ1-1, with a possible D match to TRBD1 (5 bases). V lost 5 bases to trimming and J lost 1 base, with 11 bases between them. Per the germline V gene, CDR1 is PRHDT and CDR2 is FYEKMQ (reference sequence). The CDR3 is made up of 14 amino acids.

The chain uses TRBV6-5 and TRBJ1-1; no definite D call. Trimming shortened V by 2 bases and J by 0 bases, and 7 bases separated the two germline ends. The germline gives CDR1 MNHEY, CDR2 SVGAGI. This CDR3 comprises 14 residues. CDR3 region: CASSYVQMNTEAFF. CDR3 bases: TGTGCCAGCAGTTACGTACAAATGAACACTGAAGCTTTCTTT.

The chain employs TRBV30 and TRBJ2-5; D is possibly TRBD1 (5 bases). CDR3 length: 13 residues. The germline V and J ends were trimmed by 0 bases and 5 bases, with 10 bases remaining between them. Germline-derived CDR1 and CDR2 are GTSNPN and SVGIG (reference sequence). The CDR3 nucleotides read TGTGCCTGGAGTGTAAAAGGGGCCGAGACCCAGTACTTC. Encoded protein: CAWSVKGAETQYF. Full variable domain (outside the CDR3, taken from reference TRBV30 and TRBJ2-5): SQTIHQWPATLVQPVGSPLSLECTVEGTSNPNLYWYRQAAGRGLQLLFYSVGIGQISSEVPQNLSASRPQDRQFILSSKKLLLSDSGFYLCAWSVKGAETQYFGPGTRLLVL.

The chain combines TRBV2 with TRBJ1-2, with 9 bases aligning to TRBD1. The germline V gene encodes CDR1 SNHLY and CDR2 FYNNEI. CDR3 length: 17 residues. Germline trimming cut 6 bases from V and 0 bases from J; bases unmatched to any gene: 11. CDR3 nucleotide sequence: TGTGCCAGCAGGAACAGGGGGCGAGGTCTAACTAACTATGGCTACACCTTC. This sequence encodes CASRNRGRGLTNYGYTF.

The chain combines TRBV6-1 with TRBJ2-3, with D tentatively TRBD1 (6 bases). With 2 bases removed from V and 3 bases from J, the gap between germline ends came to 9 bases. This CDR3 contains 14 residues. Germline V gives CDR1 MNHNS, CDR2 SASEGT. The CDR3 DNA is TGTGCCAGCAGTGAACAGGGGTGGACAGATACGCAGTATTTT. Encoded protein: CASSEQGWTDTQYF.

This chain uses TRBV19 with TRBJ2-7; tentatively, D is TRBD1 (6 bases). Trimming stripped 5 bases from V and 5 bases from J, with 10 bases between. This CDR3 has 12 residues. The V gene's germline CDR1 is LNHDA and CDR2 SQIVND (reference sequence). CDR3 region: CASSLPGDEQYF. In nucleotides, the CDR3 is TGTGCCAGTAGTCTCCCAGGGGACGAGCAGTACTTC.

The chain is built from TRBV7-9 and TRBJ1-2; a possible D gene is TRBD1 (5 bases). This CDR3 comprises 11 residues. Germline assignment: CDR1 SEHNR and CDR2 FQNEAQ (reference sequence). Between the trimmed V and J ends, which lost 8 bases and 7 bases, there was a span of 11 bases. CDR3 region: CASSGGTGYTF. Here the CDR3 DNA reads TGTGCCAGCTCGGGAGGGACTGGCTACACCTTC. Drawing the rest from reference TRBV7-9 and TRBJ1-2, the complete variable domain is DTGVSQNPRHKITKRGQNVTFRCDPISEHNRLYWYRQTLGQGPEFLTYFQNEAQLEKSRLLSDRFSAERPKGSFSTLEIQRTEQGDSAMYLCASSGGTGYTFGSGTRLTVV.